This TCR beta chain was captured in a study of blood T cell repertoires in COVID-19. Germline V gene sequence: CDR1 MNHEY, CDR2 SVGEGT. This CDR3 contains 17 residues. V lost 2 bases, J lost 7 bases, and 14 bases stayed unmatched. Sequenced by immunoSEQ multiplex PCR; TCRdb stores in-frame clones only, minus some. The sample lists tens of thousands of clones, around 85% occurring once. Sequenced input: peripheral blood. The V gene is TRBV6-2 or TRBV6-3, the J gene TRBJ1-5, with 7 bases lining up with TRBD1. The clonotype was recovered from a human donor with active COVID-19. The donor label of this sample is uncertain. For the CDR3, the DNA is TGTGCCAGCAGTTACCGAGGCGACAGGGCCGTCAGGCAGCCCCAGCATTTT. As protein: CASSYRGDRAVRQPQHF.